This T cell receptor (beta chain) was recorded in a study of CD8 T cells in Susac syndrome. The CDR3 sequence is 15 residues long. V lost 0 bases and J lost 4, with 13 bases in between. CDR1 and CDR2 (germline): MNHEY, SMNVEV (reference sequence). RNA amounts of roughly 0.45 to 1 ug underwent reverse transcription with random hexamers. One entry per CDR3 protein results from TCRdb running MiXCR on the immunoSEQ multiplex PCR reads. The table lists approximately 70,000 distinct CDR3 sequences, approximately 94% of them singletons, with about 0.61% in the top ten. The gene calls are TRBV27 and TRBJ2-7; the D is unclear. The clonotype originates from a human donor with multiple sclerosis. The sequencing sample was made of CD8+ T cells from PBMCs. The CDR3 sequence: CASSLSLTVGYEQYF. The CDR3 region has the DNA TGTGCCAGCAGTTTATCCTTAACTGTAGGATACGAGCAGTACTTC.